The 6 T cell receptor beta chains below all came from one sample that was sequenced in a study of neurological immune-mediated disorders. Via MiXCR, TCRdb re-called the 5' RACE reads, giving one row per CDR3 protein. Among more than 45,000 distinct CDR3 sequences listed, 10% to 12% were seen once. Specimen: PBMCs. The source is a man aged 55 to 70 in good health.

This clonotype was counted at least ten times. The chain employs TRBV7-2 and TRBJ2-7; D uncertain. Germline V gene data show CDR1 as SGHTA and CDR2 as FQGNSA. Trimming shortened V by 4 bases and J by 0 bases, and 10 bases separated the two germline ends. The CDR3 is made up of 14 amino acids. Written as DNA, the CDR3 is TGTGCCAGCAGCTCGCAGTCAGACTCCTACGAGCAGTACTTC. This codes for CASSSQSDSYEQYF.

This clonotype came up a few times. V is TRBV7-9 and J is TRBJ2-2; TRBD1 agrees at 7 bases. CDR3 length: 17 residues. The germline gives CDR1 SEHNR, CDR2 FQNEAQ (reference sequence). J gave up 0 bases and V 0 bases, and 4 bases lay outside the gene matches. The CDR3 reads CASSLAGGTANTGELFF. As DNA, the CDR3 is TGTGCCAGCAGCTTAGCTGGTGGGACAGCGAACACCGGGGAGCTGTTTTTT.

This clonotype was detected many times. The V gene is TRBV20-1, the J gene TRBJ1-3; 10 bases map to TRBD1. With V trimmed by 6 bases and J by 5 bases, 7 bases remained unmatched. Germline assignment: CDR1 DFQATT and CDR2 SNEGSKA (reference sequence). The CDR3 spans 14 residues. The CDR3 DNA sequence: TGCAGTGCCCCAAGGGACAGGGGACGAAACACCATATATTTT. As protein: CSAPRDRGRNTIYF.

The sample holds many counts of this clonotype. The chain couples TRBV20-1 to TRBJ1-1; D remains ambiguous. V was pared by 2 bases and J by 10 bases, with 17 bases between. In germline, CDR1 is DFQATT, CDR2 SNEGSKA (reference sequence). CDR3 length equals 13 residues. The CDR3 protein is CSARSQGPGPAFF. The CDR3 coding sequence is TGCAGTGCTAGATCACAAGGCCCCGGCCCAGCTTTCTTT.

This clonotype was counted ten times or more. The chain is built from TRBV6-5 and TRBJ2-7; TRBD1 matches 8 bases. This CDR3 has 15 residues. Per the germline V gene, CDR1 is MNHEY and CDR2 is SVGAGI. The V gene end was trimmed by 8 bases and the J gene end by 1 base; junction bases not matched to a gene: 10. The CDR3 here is CASSKAQGASYEQYF. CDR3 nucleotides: TGTGCCAGCTCCAAGGCGCAGGGGGCATCCTACGAGCAGTACTTC.

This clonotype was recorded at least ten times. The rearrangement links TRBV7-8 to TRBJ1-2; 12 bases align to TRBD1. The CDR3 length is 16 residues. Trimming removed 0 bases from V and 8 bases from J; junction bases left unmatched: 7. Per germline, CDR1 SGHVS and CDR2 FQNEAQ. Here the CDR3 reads CASSLAPGQGAFGYTF. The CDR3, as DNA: TGTGCCAGCAGCTTAGCCCCGGGACAGGGGGCATTCGGCTACACCTTC. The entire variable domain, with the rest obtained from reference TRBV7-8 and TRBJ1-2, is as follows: GAGVSQSPRYKVAKRGQDVALRCDPISGHVSLFWYQQALGQGPEFLTYFQNEAQLDKSGLPSDRFFAERPEGSVSTLKIQRTQQEDSAVYLCASSLAPGQGAFGYTFGSGTRLTVV.